This T cell receptor beta chain was recorded in a study of CD8+ T cells in alopecia areata. Overall study results and limits: Elevated clonality characterized lesional scalp relative to normal scalp, particularly in alopecia totalis/universalis.

As regards this clone: Its antigen is unknown.

CDR3 size: 15 residues. J lost 6 bases, V lost 0 bases, and 3 bases had no gene match. CDR1 and CDR2 from the germline V gene are LGHNA and YNFKEQ. After isolation, RNA underwent reverse transcription to generate cDNA as the sequencing template. Measured with immunoSEQ multiplex PCR; TCRdb has only the in-frame clones, and not every one. This table holds approximately 170,000 clones, around 56% found once. Treatment: oral pan-JAK inhibitor, 5-10 mg twice daily. Punch biopsies of lesional scalp, plus peripheral blood, were taken from alopecia areata patients. Cell sorting on a FACSAria was used to separate CD4+ and CD8+ T cells from the PBMCs.

This clonotype was obtained from a human donor with alopecia areata. V usage is TRBV4-2 and J usage is TRBJ2-7, with 12 bases fitting TRBD2. Material: CD4+ T cells sorted from blood, obtained at week 4, from a patient treated with tofacitinib. CDR3 coding DNA: TGTGCCAGCAGCCAAGAGACTAGCGGGAGCCGCGAGCAGTACTTC. It yields the protein CASSQETSGSREQYF.